This passage covers 13 T cell receptor beta chains from one sample sequenced in a study of T-cell reconstitution after alpha-beta-depleted transplantation in children. As it was prepared, the TCRbeta library received unique molecular identifiers. TCRdb recomputed calls from the PCR reads with MiXCR, one row per CDR3 protein. The table includes fewer than 120,000 distinct CDR3 sequences, under 13% detected once. Sequenced here: PBMCs from the stem cell graft donor, sampled from the stem cell graft. The source of these receptors is a human donor who donated a stem cell graft to a child with acute lymphoblastic leukemia.

The table lists this clonotype with many counts. The chain has TRBV12-3 or TRBV12-4 and TRBJ2-2; D is perhaps TRBD1 or TRBD2 (5 bases each). The CDR3 runs 15 residues. V lost 11 bases and J lost 5, with 21 bases in between. The DNA of the CDR3 is TGTGCCTGCAAACCGGGACCGGTGGGGACCGGGGAGCTGTTTTTT. Its translation: CACKPGPVGTGELFF.

Many counts were recorded for this clonotype. The genes are TRBV10-3 and TRBJ1-1; D is ambiguous. Germline-derived CDR1 and CDR2 are ENHRY and SYGVKD. The CDR3 extends over 12 amino acids. The V end lost 3 bases, the J end lost 7 bases, and 9 bases lay between the germline ends. This CDR3 reads CAISESGLEAFF. In DNA, the CDR3 is TGTGCCATCAGTGAATCCGGCCTTGAAGCTTTCTTT.

This clonotype was counted at least ten times. The chain carries TRBV7-2 and TRBJ2-7, with D maybe TRBD2 (7 bases). Germline V gene sequence: CDR1 SGHTA, CDR2 FQGNSA. The CDR3 has 17 amino acids. Trimming took off 5 bases at V and 0 bases at J, with 20 bases between the two ends. CDR3 protein: CASSPPGGGPRSYEQYF. The CDR3 DNA reads as TGTGCCAGCAGCCCTCCTGGGGGGGGCCCACGCTCCTACGAGCAGTACTTC. Using reference TRBV7-2 and TRBJ2-7 for the parts outside the CDR3, the full variable domain is GAGVSQSPSNKVTEKGKDVELRCDPISGHTALYWYRQSLGQGLEFLIYFQGNSAPDKSGLPSDRFSAERTGGSVSTLTIQRTQQEDSAVYLCASSPPGGGPRSYEQYFGPGTRLTVT.

Many counts were recorded for this clonotype. This CDR3 reads CASSPRAGSTEAFF. The CDR3 DNA reads TGCGCCAGCAGCCCCCGGGCAGGGAGCACTGAAGCTTTCTTT. This sequence joins TRBV5-1 and TRBJ1-1, with TRBD1 as a possible D gene (5 bases). The V and J ends lost 4 bases and 4 bases respectively, with 14 bases between them. Germline V gene data show CDR1 as SGHRS and CDR2 as YFSETQ. This CDR3 spans 14 amino acids.

This clonotype was seen repeatedly, ten times or more. The chain joins TRBV20-1 to TRBJ2-7, with TRBD1 identical over 7 bases. Germline CDR1 and CDR2: DFQATT and SNEGSKA (reference sequence). Germline trimming cut 1 base from V and 5 bases from J; bases unmatched to any gene: 17. The CDR3 is 17 residues long. CDR3 sequence: CSARGGGPGQTVNEQYF. In DNA form, the CDR3 reads TGCAGTGCTAGAGGTGGGGGTCCGGGACAGACCGTTAACGAGCAGTACTTC.

The V call is TRBV2, the J call TRBJ1-5; D is uncertain. Trimming took 5 bases from V and 0 from J, leaving 11 bases between them. CDR3 length equals 15 residues. Germline CDR1 reads SNHLY; CDR2 reads FYNNEI. CDR3 bases: TGTGCCAGCAGTCGCAGTTCCCATAGCAATCAGCCCCAGCATTTT. It encodes CASSRSSHSNQPQHF.

This clonotype was observed at least ten times. The chain links TRBV29-1 to TRBJ2-1; D could derive from TRBD1 or TRBD2 (6 bases each). The germline V and J ends were trimmed by 5 bases and 9 bases, with 11 bases remaining between them. The V gene's germline CDR1 is SQVTM and CDR2 ANQGSEA. This CDR3 has 11 residues. Written as DNA, the CDR3 is TGCAGCGTTATACAGGGAGGTGAGCAGTTCTTC. This codes for CSVIQGGEQFF.

This clonotype was seen ten or more times. The chain is built from TRBV12-3 or TRBV12-4 and TRBJ2-7; maybe TRBD1 (6 bases). V dropped 5 bases and J dropped 6 bases, with 17 bases sitting between them. The CDR3 has 14 amino acids. This CDR3 reads CASSPVGTSLEQYF. The CDR3 DNA reads as TGTGCCAGCAGTCCGGTGGGGACATCTCTCGAGCAGTACTTC.

This clonotype occurred many times. This chain joins TRBV7-2 and TRBJ1-1; D gene unclear. The CDR3 contains 14 residues. The germline V gene has CDR1 SGHTA and CDR2 FQGNSA. Trimming left V 1 base short and J 0 bases short, with 6 bases between. The CDR3 DNA reads as TGTGCCAGCAGCTTAGTGGCCGTGAACACTGAAGCTTTCTTT. The encoded protein is CASSLVAVNTEAFF.

This clonotype was counted ten times or more. The chain uses TRBV7-6 and TRBJ1-6, with D uncertain. Trimming stripped 4 bases from V and 14 bases from J, with 18 bases between. This CDR3 region has 14 residues. CDR1 and CDR2 (germline): SGHVS, FNYEAQ. The CDR3 sequence is CASSSEPSFETLHF. DNA for the CDR3: TGTGCCAGCAGCTCAGAACCTTCATTTGAAACCCTCCACTTT.

This clonotype has a count of ten or more. CDR3 region: CASSLGRASNQPQHF. In DNA, the CDR3 is TGTGCCAGCAGCTTAGGTAGGGCTAGCAATCAGCCCCAGCATTTT. The chain uses TRBV7-2 and TRBJ1-5; unclear D gene. V shed 1 base and J shed 0 bases, with 7 bases lying between them. Germline V gives CDR1 SGHTA, CDR2 FQGNSA. The CDR3 runs 15 residues.

This clonotype has at least ten counts. The chain couples TRBV6-2 or TRBV6-3 to TRBJ1-5; D ambiguous. CDR3 size: 12 residues. The V end lost 6 bases, the J end lost 6 bases, and 9 bases lay between the germline ends. CDR1 and CDR2 (germline): MNHEY, SVGEGT. In DNA, the CDR3 is TGTGCCAGCAGCCGTACCATTCAGCCCCAGCATTTT. It specifies CASSRTIQPQHF.

In this sample, this clonotype turned up a few times. J is TRBJ2-1 and V is TRBV2; 8 bases are shared with TRBD2. Germline trimming cut 7 bases from V and 2 bases from J; bases unmatched to any gene: 4. Germline CDR1 and CDR2: SNHLY and FYNNEI. The CDR3 consists of 14 residues. This CDR3 is CASTWGLAYNEQFF. Here the CDR3 DNA reads TGTGCCAGCACTTGGGGACTAGCCTACAATGAGCAGTTCTTC.